This is a list of T cell receptor beta chains from one sample in a study of blood T cell repertoires in COVID-19. Some clones are missing from TCRdb's copy, which holds only in-frame ones; the method was immunoSEQ multiplex PCR. The sample carries around 160,000 clones, 81% recorded once. Sequenced input: peripheral blood. The receptors were sampled from a human donor with acute or convalescent COVID-19. The donor label of this sample is uncertain. Each CDR3 is given with its conserved first and last residue. The order of the fields is CDR3 protein, CDR3 DNA, J gene, V gene, clone size, D gene. A D gene is named only where the DNA matches it firmly. Size is omitted from some rows. Given values are once, few, many or a class for expanded clones.

CDR3: CASRGGNQPQHF
DNA: TGTGCCAGCAGGGGAGGCAATCAGCCCCAGCATTTT
J: TRBJ1-5
V: TRBV12-3/TRBV12-4
size: .
D: .

CDR3: CASSGDRGWTGELFF
DNA: TGTGCCAGCAGCGGGGACAGGGGATGGACCGGGGAGCTGTTTTTT
J: TRBJ2-2
V: TRBV6-5
size: .
D: TRBD1

CDR3: CATGGNYGYTF
DNA: TGTGCCACGGGGGGTAACTATGGCTACACCTTC
J: TRBJ1-2
V: TRBV15
size: .
D: .

CDR3: CASSLTGLRDYTEAFF
DNA: TGTGCCAGCAGCTTGACAGGGCTTAGAGACTACACTGAAGCTTTCTTT
J: TRBJ1-1
V: TRBV5-5
size: .
D: .

CDR3: CASREAGGFTDTQYF
DNA: TGCGCCAGCCGAGAAGCGGGGGGTTTCACAGATACGCAGTATTTT
J: TRBJ2-3
V: TRBV5-1
size: .
D: TRBD2

CDR3: CASTYPGTEAFF
DNA: TGTGCCAGCACCTACCCGGGCACTGAAGCTTTCTTT
J: TRBJ1-1
V: TRBV3-1/TRBV3-2
size: .
D: .

CDR3: CASSGTEHGYTF
DNA: TGTGCCAGCAGTGGGACAGAGCATGGCTACACCTTC
J: TRBJ1-2
V: TRBV2
size: .
D: .

CDR3: CASSLREGLRGYTF
DNA: TGTGCCAGCAGTCTACGGGAGGGGCTACGAGGCTACACCTTC
J: TRBJ1-2
V: TRBV6-5
size: .
D: .

CDR3: CASSDQGVRTGELFF
DNA: TGCGCCAGCAGCGACCAGGGGGTGAGGACCGGGGAGCTGTTTTTT
J: TRBJ2-2
V: TRBV5-1
size: .
D: TRBD1

CDR3: CAATQLGTDNSPLHF
DNA: TGTGCCGCGACCCAACTTGGGACAGATAATTCACCCCTCCACTTT
J: TRBJ1-6
V: TRBV7-9
size: .
D: TRBD1

CDR3: CASSLGNSGGDEQYF
DNA: TGCGCCAGCAGCTTGGGAAATAGCGGGGGGGACGAGCAGTACTTC
J: TRBJ2-7
V: TRBV5-1
size: once
D: TRBD2

CDR3: CATSDYLTGQPQHF
DNA: TGTGCCACCAGTGACTACCTAACAGGTCAGCCCCAGCATTTT
J: TRBJ1-5
V: TRBV24-1
size: .
D: .

CDR3: CASSLGGYGNTIYF
DNA: TGTGCCAGCAGCTTGGGAGGGTACGGAAACACCATATATTTT
J: TRBJ1-3
V: TRBV5-5
size: few
D: .

CDR3: CATSRDYSPLHF
DNA: TGTGCCACCAGCAGAGACTATTCACCCCTCCACTTT
J: TRBJ1-6
V: TRBV15
size: .
D: .

CDR3: CSASTGAQYRGNEQFF
DNA: TGCAGTGCTAGTACGGGAGCTCAGTACCGAGGGAATGAGCAGTTCTTC
J: TRBJ2-1
V: TRBV20-1
size: .
D: .

CDR3: CAWIPLYGYTF
DNA: TGTGCCTGGATCCCACTCTATGGCTACACCTTC
J: TRBJ1-2
V: TRBV30
size: .
D: .

CDR3: CASRGQPNQPQHF
DNA: TGTGCCAGCCGGGGACAGCCTAATCAGCCCCAGCATTTT
J: TRBJ1-5
V: TRBV5-5
size: once
D: TRBD1

CDR3: CASSPRAPRGGQPQHF
DNA: TGTGCCAGCAGTCCAAGGGCCCCCCGGGGGGGTCAGCCCCAGCATTTT
J: TRBJ1-5
V: TRBV27
size: .
D: .

CDR3: CAVAASTDTQYF
DNA: TGTGCCGTAGCGGCTAGCACAGATACGCAGTATTTT
J: TRBJ2-3
V: TRBV10-3
size: .
D: .

CDR3: CASSEATIAVSAFF
DNA: TGTGCCAGCAGTGAAGCTACTATAGCCGTATCAGCTTTCTTT
J: TRBJ1-1
V: TRBV6-1
size: .
D: .

CDR3: CASSPGVTGELFF
DNA: TGTGCCAGCAGTCCCGGGGTCACCGGGGAGCTGTTTTTT
J: TRBJ2-2
V: TRBV5-5
size: .
D: .

CDR3: CASSQFRTGRNGGNTIYF
DNA: TGTGCCAGCAGCCAATTTCGGACAGGCCGGAATGGAGGAAACACCATATATTTT
J: TRBJ1-3
V: TRBV3-1/TRBV3-2
size: .
D: TRBD1

CDR3: CASSLQGTGELFF
DNA: TGCGCCAGCAGCCTACAGGGAACCGGGGAGCTGTTTTTT
J: TRBJ2-2
V: TRBV5-1
size: .
D: .

CDR3: CASSKEAPDRGLGEQYF
DNA: TGTGCCAGCAGCAAAGAAGCGCCTGACAGGGGTTTGGGCGAGCAGTACTTC
J: TRBJ2-7
V: TRBV21-1
size: few
D: .

CDR3: CASSRPGLSNTEAFF
DNA: TGTGCCAGCAGCCGACCGGGACTGTCGAACACTGAAGCTTTCTTT
J: TRBJ1-1
V: TRBV11-2
size: .
D: .

CDR3: CASKTGVYGYTF
DNA: TGTGCCAGCAAGACAGGGGTCTATGGCTACACCTTC
J: TRBJ1-2
V: TRBV28
size: once
D: TRBD1

CDR3: CASRRGGSQGNEQFF
DNA: TGTGCCTCCCGACGAGGGGGTTCCCAAGGGAATGAGCAGTTCTTC
J: TRBJ2-1
V: TRBV2
size: .
D: .

CDR3: CASSRQGYGYTF
DNA: TGTGCCAGCAGCCGACAGGGCTATGGCTACACCTTC
J: TRBJ1-2
V: TRBV3-1/TRBV3-2
size: .
D: TRBD1

CDR3: CASRRETGSNYGYTF
DNA: TGTGCCAGCAGACGTGAGACAGGATCTAACTATGGCTACACCTTC
J: TRBJ1-2
V: TRBV6-5
size: .
D: .

CDR3: CASSESPLAVTGELFF
DNA: TGCGCCAGCAGTGAGTCACCGCTAGCGGTTACCGGGGAGCTGTTTTTT
J: TRBJ2-2
V: TRBV10-1
size: .
D: TRBD2

CDR3: CASSDMTGTLSGNTIYF
DNA: TGTGCCAGCAGCGACATGACAGGGACCCTCTCTGGAAACACCATATATTTT
J: TRBJ1-3
V: TRBV9
size: once
D: TRBD1

CDR3: CASSQDLAPVWGYTF
DNA: TGCGCCAGCAGCCAAGACCTAGCACCCGTTTGGGGTTACACCTTC
J: TRBJ1-2
V: TRBV4-1
size: once
D: .

CDR3: CATSSKTGYGYTF
DNA: TGTGCCACCAGCTCAAAAACAGGGTATGGCTACACCTTC
J: TRBJ1-2
V: TRBV24-1
size: .
D: .

CDR3: CASSGRGNEKLFF
DNA: TGTGCCAGCAGCGGCAGGGGGAATGAAAAACTGTTTTTT
J: TRBJ1-4
V: TRBV6-5
size: once
D: TRBD1

CDR3: CATSDLMGHEQYF
DNA: TGTGCCACCAGTGATTTGATGGGGCACGAGCAGTACTTC
J: TRBJ2-7
V: TRBV24-1
size: .
D: .

CDR3: CASSLKSNTEAFF
DNA: TGTGCCAGCAGTTTGAAGAGCAACACTGAAGCTTTCTTT
J: TRBJ1-1
V: TRBV6-5
size: .
D: .

CDR3: CASSLLGTGGNEQFF
DNA: TGTGCCAGCAGCTTGCTAGGGACAGGGGGCAATGAGCAGTTCTTC
J: TRBJ2-1
V: TRBV7-8
size: .
D: TRBD1

CDR3: CASSSTGSGNTIYF
DNA: TGTGCCAGCAGTTCCACAGGGTCTGGAAACACCATATATTTT
J: TRBJ1-3
V: TRBV6-6
size: .
D: .

CDR3: CASSASQGNSPLHF
DNA: TGTGCCAGCAGCGCCAGCCAGGGGAATTCACCCCTCCACTTT
J: TRBJ1-6
V: TRBV3-1/TRBV3-2
size: .
D: .

CDR3: CASSEALPWESLNTEAFF
DNA: TGTGCCAGCAGTGAAGCGCTTCCGTGGGAGAGCCTGAACACTGAAGCTTTCTTT
J: TRBJ1-1
V: TRBV6-1
size: few
D: .

CDR3: CASSLGYGSSYNEQFF
DNA: TGTGCCAGCAGCTTAGGATACGGGAGCTCCTACAATGAGCAGTTCTTC
J: TRBJ2-1
V: TRBV11-2
size: .
D: .

CDR3: CASSPGNTIYF
DNA: TGTGCCAGCAGCCCAGGAAACACCATATATTTT
J: TRBJ1-3
V: TRBV12-3/TRBV12-4
size: .
D: .

CDR3: CASSLSGGSYNSPLHF
DNA: TGTGCCAGCAGCCTTTCAGGGGGCTCCTATAATTCACCCCTCCACTTT
J: TRBJ1-6
V: TRBV4-2
size: .
D: TRBD1

CDR3: CAWSGDSSYNEQFF
DNA: TGTGCCTGGAGCGGTGATTCCTCCTACAATGAGCAGTTCTTC
J: TRBJ2-1
V: TRBV30
size: many
D: .

CDR3: CATSPGNTEAFF
DNA: TGTGCCACCAGCCCCGGGAACACTGAAGCTTTCTTT
J: TRBJ1-1
V: TRBV15
size: few
D: .

CDR3: CASSYDSYYGYTF
DNA: TGCGCCAGCAGTTACGACAGCTACTATGGCTACACCTTC
J: TRBJ1-2
V: TRBV4-1
size: few
D: .

CDR3: CAWSGSGTGKNQPQHF
DNA: TGTGCCTGGAGCGGCTCCGGGACAGGGAAGAATCAGCCCCAGCATTTT
J: TRBJ1-5
V: TRBV30
size: .
D: TRBD1

CDR3: CASSQEWPNTEAFF
DNA: TGCGCCAGCAGCCAAGAATGGCCGAACACTGAAGCTTTCTTT
J: TRBJ1-1
V: TRBV4-1
size: .
D: .

CDR3: CASSPRGRDSTEAFF
DNA: TGTGCCAGCAGCCCTCGGGGCAGGGACTCGACTGAAGCTTTCTTT
J: TRBJ1-1
V: TRBV11-2
size: .
D: .

CDR3: CASSFVANTEAFF
DNA: TGCGCCAGCAGCTTTGTGGCGAACACTGAAGCTTTCTTT
J: TRBJ1-1
V: TRBV5-1
size: .
D: .

CDR3: CASSFYRNTEAFF
DNA: TGTGCCAGTAGTTTTTACAGGAACACTGAAGCTTTCTTT
J: TRBJ1-1
V: TRBV19
size: .
D: .

CDR3: CASSQIPGQAPYNEQFF
DNA: TGTGCCAGCAGCCAAATTCCGGGACAGGCCCCCTACAATGAGCAGTTCTTC
J: TRBJ2-1
V: TRBV11-3
size: .
D: TRBD1

CDR3: CASSRLADFTDTQYF
DNA: TGTGCCAGCAGTCGACTAGCGGATTTCACAGATACGCAGTATTTT
J: TRBJ2-3
V: TRBV6-5
size: .
D: TRBD2